This T cell receptor beta chain emerged from a study of metastatic and nonmetastatic thyroid tumors. Study-wide background: Blood and tumor or nodule tissue repertoires from malignant and benign thyroid patients were compared. General observations from the study: Benign nodules were reported to have significantly lower TCR beta diversity than malignant thyroid tumors, in blood and tumor.

Thyroid surgery took place with no prior treatment in any patient. Methods used by the authors: Clinicopathological groups of papillary thyroid cancer showed CDR3 differences that were used to build a distant-metastasis classifier. TCRdb re-called the PCR reads via MiXCR. TCRdb, rather than the study authors, made the V and J calls. Of under 55,000 clones listed, approximately 15% are singletons. Germline V gives CDR1 SGHAT, CDR2 FQNNGV. The CDR3 covers 16 residues. V was pared by 5 bases and J by 7 bases, with 12 bases of the junction left unmatched. The table lists this clone with many counts. What it binds is unknown.

The origin of this receptor is a female donor with papillary thyroid cancer or a benign thyroid nodule (not recorded which). Some clones in this sample may be carry-over from other donors' samples. The sample taken for sequencing was blood. The chain uses TRBV11-2 and TRBJ2-3; TRBD2 agrees at 10 bases. DNA for the CDR3: TGTGCCAGCAGCCCCGGACTAGCGGTAACTCTCAATACGCAGTATTTT. Its translation: CASSPGLAVTLNTQYF.